The 24 T cell receptor beta chains presented below share a single source sample, sequenced in a study of CXCR3-negative and CXCR3-positive naive CD8 T cells. cDNA libraries for TRB were generated by 5' RACE incorporating UMI labels. Reprocessing the 5' RACE reads, TCRdb reports a single entry for every CDR3 protein and omits DNA. In total, the table holds some 22,000 distinct CDR3 sequences. Input material: memory CD8+ T cells from blood. The receptors were sampled from a human donor in good health. Some clones in this sample may be carry-over from other donors' samples.

This rearrangement joins TRBV5-1 to TRBJ2-7; TCRdb returns TRBD1, unconfirmable since there is no DNA. The CDR3 contains 13 residues. Germline CDR1 and CDR2: SGHRS and YFSETQ. The CDR3 is CASSGTPSYEQYF.

J is TRBJ2-2 and V is TRBV27; the D call from TCRdb, TRBD1, cannot be confirmed without DNA. Germline V gene data show CDR1 as MNHEY and CDR2 as SMNVEV (reference sequence). This CDR3 spans 15 amino acids. CDR3 region: CASTPNREATGELFF.

This rearrangement joins TRBV7-9 to TRBJ1-1; TCRdb's D gene call, TRBD1, goes unchecked for lack of DNA. This CDR3 contains 14 residues. The germline V gene has CDR1 SEHNR and CDR2 FQNEAQ (reference sequence). CDR3 sequence: CASSPTDKNTEAFF. Full variable domain (missing parts from reference TRBV7-9 and TRBJ1-1): DTGVSQNPRHKITKRGQNVTFRCDPISEHNRLYWYRQTLGQGPEFLTYFQNEAQLEKSRLLSDRFSAERPKGSFSTLEIQRTEQGDSAMYLCASSPTDKNTEAFFGQGTRLTVV.

J is TRBJ2-1 and V is TRBV4-1; the TCRdb call, TRBD2, lacks DNA for checking. There are 18 residues in the CDR3. The V gene's germline CDR1 is MGHRA and CDR2 YSYEKL. Here the CDR3 reads CASSPIPIAGGLYNEQFF.

V is TRBV20-1 and J is TRBJ1-1; TCRdb proposes TRBD1, but this gene call is untestable without DNA. CDR1 is DFQATT, CDR2 SNEGSKA, per germline (reference sequence). This CDR3 spans 13 amino acids. The CDR3 reads CSAQQGSVTEAFF.

The chain joins TRBV7-9 to TRBJ2-3; with no DNA, the TCRdb D assignment of TRBD2 cannot be verified. The CDR3 has 17 amino acids. Germline values: CDR1 SEHNR, CDR2 FQNEAQ (reference sequence). The CDR3 is CASSSPGTSGGTDTQYF.

CDR3 residues: CASSSSGTGELFF. J is TRBJ2-2 and V is TRBV21-1. TRBV21-1 is a known pseudogene. This CDR3 comprises 13 residues.

This sequence joins TRBV4-2 and TRBJ2-7; with no DNA, the TCRdb D assignment of TRBD1 cannot be verified. Germline V gene data show CDR1 as LGHNA and CDR2 as YNFKEQ. This CDR3 contains 16 residues. CDR3 region: CASSQDEGIGAYEQYF.

The chain has TRBV7-2 and TRBJ2-7; checking the TCRdb D call of TRBD2 is not possible without DNA. This CDR3 has 15 amino acids. The germline V gene encodes CDR1 SGHTA and CDR2 FQGNSA. The CDR3 spells CASSLDLAGEGEQYF.

According to its frequency, this clonotype is medium-sized. This sequence joins TRBV6-4 and TRBJ2-1; TCRdb reports TRBD2, a call that lacks DNA to check it against. The CDR3 is 14 amino acids. Germline CDR1 MRHNA, CDR2 SNTAGT. The CDR3: CASSEGREDNEQFF.

The chain couples TRBV20-1 to TRBJ2-1. This CDR3 is built from 15 residues. The germline gives CDR1 DFQATT, CDR2 SNEGSKA (reference sequence). CDR3 protein: CSARDQDLTYNEQFF.

V usage is TRBV29-1 and J usage is TRBJ2-2; without DNA, the TCRdb call of TRBD2 cannot be checked. This CDR3 spans 16 amino acids. Germline assignment: CDR1 SQVTM and CDR2 ANQGSEA. The CDR3 sequence is CSATQRGGTATGELFF.

The CDR3 spells CASSQGAPGGTTGELFF. The chain has TRBV4-2 and TRBJ2-2; lacking DNA, the TRBD1 call made by TCRdb goes unchecked. The CDR3 is 17 amino acids. CDR1 and CDR2 from the germline V gene are LGHNA and YNFKEQ.

The chain is built from TRBV2 and TRBJ2-1. Germline assignment: CDR1 SNHLY and CDR2 FYNNEI. This CDR3 comprises 14 residues. CDR3 residues: CASLPISSYNEQFF.

V usage is TRBV2 and J usage is TRBJ2-2; TCRdb returns TRBD1, unconfirmable since there is no DNA. This CDR3 has 17 amino acids. From germline, CDR1 is SNHLY and CDR2 FYNNEI. The CDR3 protein is CASSAPTRGLNTGELFF. The full variable domain, rest sourced from reference TRBV2 and TRBJ2-2, is EPEVTQTPSHQVTQMGQEVILRCVPISNHLYFYWYRQILGQKVEFLVSFYNNEISEKSEIFDDQFSVERPDGSNFTLKIRSTKLEDSAMYFCASSAPTRGLNTGELFFGEGSRLTVL.

The chain uses TRBV4-1 and TRBJ2-5; TCRdb's D call of TRBD1 is untestable without DNA. Germline V gene sequence: CDR1 MGHRA, CDR2 YSYEKL. The CDR3 extends over 15 amino acids. The CDR3 sequence is CASSHVTGSAETQYF.

The V and J genes are TRBV25-1 and TRBJ2-5; TCRdb indicates TRBD1, and absent DNA this call remains unverified. The CDR3 consists of 16 residues. Germline CDR1 is MGHDK and CDR2 is SYGVNS. Here the CDR3 reads CASSEGGQTSEETQYF.

This sequence joins TRBV12-2 and TRBJ1-1. TRBV12-2 is noted as a pseudogene. The CDR3 is made up of 12 amino acids. Here the CDR3 reads CASRLPRKEAFF.

V and J are TRBV7-2 and TRBJ2-7; TCRdb designates TRBD2, a call that cannot be tested without DNA. The germline V gene has CDR1 SGHTA and CDR2 FQGNSA. The CDR3 runs to 15 residues. The CDR3 spells CASSPITSGGYEQYF.

The J gene is TRBJ2-1, the V gene TRBV20-1; TCRdb's assignment of TRBD2 cannot be checked, as there is no DNA. The CDR3 covers 15 residues. Germline-derived CDR1 and CDR2 are DFQATT and SNEGSKA (reference sequence). CDR3 region: CSARDIAGEDNEQFF.

The chain has TRBV29-1 and TRBJ1-2; the D call from TCRdb, TRBD1, cannot be confirmed without DNA. Germline V gene data show CDR1 as SQVTM and CDR2 as ANQGSEA. The CDR3 is made up of 15 amino acids. This CDR3 reads CSVEITGTGNYGYTF.

This rearrangement joins TRBV20-1 to TRBJ2-7; checking the TCRdb D call of TRBD2 is not possible without DNA. This CDR3 is built from 13 residues. Germline V gives CDR1 DFQATT, CDR2 SNEGSKA (reference sequence). The CDR3 sequence: CSAIAGDLYEQYF.

This chain uses TRBV5-5 with TRBJ2-7; the TCRdb call, TRBD1, lacks DNA for checking. CDR3 size: 14 residues. Germline-derived CDR1 and CDR2 are SGHKS and YYEKEE (reference sequence). The CDR3 here is CASSDRGQRYEQYF.

This chain links TRBV5-5 with TRBJ2-2. Germline V gene sequence: CDR1 SGHKS, CDR2 YYEKEE (reference sequence). CDR3 length: 18 residues. CDR3 sequence reads: CASSFGERTATFPGELFF. The full variable domain, rest sourced from reference TRBV5-5 and TRBJ2-2, is DAGVTQSPTHLIKTRGQQVTLRCSPISGHKSVSWYQQVLGQGPQFIFQYYEKEERGRGNFPDRFSARQFPNYSSELNVNALLLGDSALYLCASSFGERTATFPGELFFGEGSRLTVL.